Below, 21 T cell receptor beta chains from the same sample are listed, as sequenced in a study of T cells after yellow fever vaccination. TCRdb re-analysed the 5' RACE reads in MiXCR, keeping a single row per CDR3 protein. This table has a few hundred thousand distinct CDR3 sequences, about 3.5% appearing once. The sample in question was PBMCs, obtained on the day of the yellow fever booster vaccination. These receptors were obtained from a man between 18 and 35 years old who received the YFV17D yellow fever vaccine.

This clonotype was counted many times. This chain joins TRBV6-1 and TRBJ2-7, with D maybe TRBD2 (7 bases). This CDR3 is 14 amino acids long. V lost 4 bases and J lost 6, with 16 bases in between. CDR1 and CDR2 (germline): MNHNS, SASEGT. The CDR3 DNA sequence: TGTGCCAGCAGTGGAGGGAGGGAAGGGGGCGAGCAGTACGTC. Its protein is CASSGGREGGEQYV.

This clonotype was seen at least ten times. The chain uses TRBV5-1 and TRBJ2-1; 11 bases align to TRBD1. Looked up from germline, CDR1 is SGHRS and CDR2 is YFSETQ. J was trimmed by 8 bases and V by 2 bases; bases with no gene match: 3. CDR3 size: 14 residues. CDR3 loop: CASSFRDRGDEQFF. DNA of the CDR3: TGCGCCAGCAGCTTCCGGGACAGGGGGGATGAGCAGTTCTTC.

This clonotype was seen at least ten times. The J gene is TRBJ1-6, the V gene TRBV5-1; D might be TRBD1 (5 bases). Trimming took 3 bases from V and 7 from J, leaving 17 bases between them. The CDR3 totals 16 residues. Germline CDR1 SGHRS, CDR2 YFSETQ. CDR3 nucleotides: TGCGCCAGCAGCTCACCCGGTGACAGAAGAAATTCACCCCTCCACTTT. Encoded protein: CASSSPGDRRNSPLHF. Full variable domain (outside the CDR3, taken from reference TRBV5-1 and TRBJ1-6): KAGVTQTPRYLIKTRGQQVTLSCSPISGHRSVSWYQQTPGQGLQFLFEYFSETQRNKGNFPGRFSGRQFSNSRSEMNVSTLELGDSALYLCASSSPGDRRNSPLHFGNGTRLTVT.

The chain employs TRBV6-6 and TRBJ2-7; D is undetermined. Germline-derived CDR1 and CDR2 are MNHNY and SVGAGI (reference sequence). Trimming removed 3 bases at V and 0 bases at J, with 9 bases between. This CDR3 comprises 14 residues. The CDR3 sequence: CASSYGPSSYEQYV. CDR3 sequence (DNA): TGTGCCAGCAGTTATGGCCCGAGCTCCTACGAGCAGTACGTC.

This clonotype was counted many times. This chain uses TRBV4-2 with TRBJ1-1; TRBD1 might be the D (5 bases). The germline V gene has CDR1 LGHNA and CDR2 YNFKEQ. The CDR3 consists of 13 residues. V shed 8 bases and J shed 0 bases, with 10 bases lying between them. This chain's CDR3 is CASESTVNTEAFF. CDR3 DNA sequence: TGTGCCAGCGAGTCGACAGTGAACACTGAAGCTTTCTTT.

A few counts support this clonotype. The rearrangement links TRBV10-3 to TRBJ1-1; the D is unclear. The CDR3 is made up of 13 amino acids. Trimming cost V 0 bases and J 4 bases, with 6 bases left between them. Germline V gene sequence: CDR1 ENHRY, CDR2 SYGVKD. This CDR3 is CAISESLGTEAFF. Here the CDR3 DNA reads TGTGCCATCAGTGAGTCTTTGGGCACTGAAGCTTTCTTT.

This clonotype occurred a few times. This chain uses TRBV7-2 with TRBJ2-7; TRBD2 matches at 8 bases. CDR1 and CDR2 from the germline V gene are SGHTA and FQGNSA. Unmatched junction bases numbered 10, after V lost 3 bases and J lost 6 bases. The CDR3 runs 15 residues. The CDR3 nucleotides are TGTGCCAGCAGCTTTTCCAGCGGGGGAATATTCGAGCAGTACTTC. It is translated as CASSFSSGGIFEQYF.

This clonotype was detected many times. V usage is TRBV7-9 and J usage is TRBJ1-2; no clear D. V gave up 2 bases and J gave up 6 bases, with 16 bases separating them. This CDR3 contains 15 residues. Germline values: CDR1 SEHNR, CDR2 FQNEAQ (reference sequence). The CDR3 loop is CASSLNLRLEDGYTF. The CDR3 DNA follows: TGTGCCAGCAGCTTAAATCTTCGTCTAGAAGATGGCTACACCTTC.

The rearrangement joins TRBV5-5 to TRBJ1-3, with 7 positions matching TRBD1. The CDR3 covers 16 residues. Germline trimming cut 2 bases from V and 0 bases from J; bases unmatched to any gene: 5. Per germline, CDR1 SGHKS and CDR2 YYEKEE (reference sequence). This CDR3 reads CASSLGQAYSGNTIYF. The CDR3 nucleotides read TGTGCCAGCAGCTTAGGACAGGCCTACTCTGGAAACACCATATATTTT.

The sample holds a few counts of this clonotype. The chain carries TRBV7-9 and TRBJ1-1; D remains ambiguous. The germline CDR1 and CDR2 sequences are SEHNR and FQNEAQ (reference sequence). This CDR3 spans 13 amino acids. Trimming pared 4 bases from V and 7 bases from J, leaving 13 bases between. The CDR3 sequence is CASSSQTGNEAFF. DNA of the CDR3: TGTGCCAGCAGCTCTCAAACCGGGAATGAAGCTTTCTTT.

This clonotype has more than one count but fewer than ten. The chain has TRBV7-3 and TRBJ2-3; tentatively, D is TRBD2 (5 bases). The CDR3 spans 13 residues. CDR1 and CDR2 (germline): SGHTA, FQGTGA. Trimming shortened V by 5 bases and J by 3 bases, and 9 bases separated the two germline ends. Written as DNA, the CDR3 is TGTGCCAGCAGCCCGGACTGGACAGATACGCAGTATTTT. This encodes CASSPDWTDTQYF.

The chain uses TRBV29-1 and TRBJ2-7, with a weak D call TRBD1 (5 bases). The CDR3 is 15 residues long. Looked up from germline, CDR1 is SQVTM and CDR2 is ANQGSEA. The V gene lost 6 bases and the J gene lost 3 bases, with 21 bases spanning the gap. The DNA for the CDR3 is TGCAGCGTACTTAAGGGGCTATTTCGAATCTACGAGCAGTACGTC. It yields the protein CSVLKGLFRIYEQYV.

This clonotype was detected ten times or more. This sequence joins TRBV11-2 and TRBJ2-7; D may be TRBD1 (6 bases). The CDR3 length is 14 residues. Germline V lookup: CDR1 SGHAT, CDR2 FQNNGV. Trimming pared 5 bases from V and 3 bases from J, leaving 14 bases between. CDR3 nucleotide sequence: TGTGCCAGCAGCACCGGGCAGGGGCACTACGAGCAGTACTTC. Its translation: CASSTGQGHYEQYF.

At least ten counts were recorded for this clonotype. V usage is TRBV9 and J usage is TRBJ1-2, with no clear D. This CDR3 contains 13 residues. Germline-derived CDR1 and CDR2 are SGDLS and YYNGEE. V dropped 3 bases and J dropped 5 bases, with 11 bases sitting between them. For the CDR3, the DNA is TGTGCCAGCAGCGATACAGCTGGGTATGGCTACACCTTC. Translation: CASSDTAGYGYTF. Based on the CDR3 plus reference TRBV9 and TRBJ1-2, the full variable domain is DSGVTQTPKHLITATGQRVTLRCSPRSGDLSVYWYQQSLDQGLQFLIQYYNGEERAKGNILERFSAQQFPDLHSELNLSSLELGDSALYFCASSDTAGYGYTFGSGTRLTVV.

Ten or more counts support this clonotype. CDR3 sequence reads: CASSPLATAMFYNEQFF. The CDR3 DNA is TGTGCCAGTAGTCCTTTGGCGACAGCGATGTTCTACAATGAGCAGTTCTTC. J is TRBJ2-1 and V is TRBV19, with D perhaps matching TRBD1 (5 bases). The CDR3 has 17 residues. Trimming pared 5 bases from V and 3 bases from J, leaving 20 bases between. CDR1 and CDR2 (germline): LNHDA, SQIVND (reference sequence).

This clonotype has ten or more counts. This rearrangement joins TRBV7-9 to TRBJ2-2, with D possibly being TRBD2 (5 bases). Trimming removed 10 bases at V and 0 bases at J, with 18 bases between. Looked up from germline, CDR1 is SEHNR and CDR2 is FQNEAQ (reference sequence). This CDR3 has 16 amino acids. The DNA of the CDR3 is TGTGCCACCGGGATGAGTGGAGGATCGAACACCGGGGAGCTGTTTTTT. Amino acid sequence: CATGMSGGSNTGELFF.

The table lists this clonotype with a few counts. In nucleotides, the CDR3 is TGTGCCAGCAGCAACCCGGGACAAGAAGCTTTCTTT. Protein sequence: CASSNPGQEAFF. This sequence joins TRBV7-9 and TRBJ1-1; tentative D call: TRBD1 (6 bases). The CDR3 extends over 12 amino acids. V lost 5 bases and J 8 bases, leaving 12 bases between the germline ends. In germline, CDR1 is SEHNR, CDR2 FQNEAQ (reference sequence).

This clonotype was counted ten times or more. V is TRBV5-1 and J is TRBJ1-1; 8 bases fit TRBD1. This CDR3 region has 15 residues. With V trimmed by 2 bases and J by 1 base, 4 bases remained unmatched. Germline V gene sequence: CDR1 SGHRS, CDR2 YFSETQ. CDR3 sequence reads: CASSFAGTGNTEAFF. The CDR3 bases are TGCGCCAGCAGCTTTGCCGGGACAGGGAACACTGAAGCTTTCTTT.

J is TRBJ2-3 and V is TRBV7-2; the D call may be TRBD1 or TRBD2 (6 bases each). The CDR3 consists of 16 residues. The germline gives CDR1 SGHTA, CDR2 FQGNSA. Trimming left V 5 bases short and J 5 bases short, with 20 bases between. CDR3 sequence: CASSQNGGRAGDTQYF. The CDR3 nucleotides are TGTGCCAGCAGCCAAAATGGGGGGCGCGCGGGAGATACGCAGTATTTT.

CDR3 nucleotide sequence: TGTGCCAGCAGTGTGTTAGGGGACAGGGGGTCCTACGAGCAGTACGTC. This encodes CASSVLGDRGSYEQYV. This chain joins TRBV6-1 and TRBJ2-7, with 11 bases identical to TRBD1. This CDR3 has 16 residues. The trim removed 4 bases at V and 1 base at J, leaving 6 bases unmatched. The germline CDR1 and CDR2 sequences are MNHNS and SASEGT.

This clonotype was detected ten times or more. This chain joins TRBV18 and TRBJ2-7; D is ambiguous. V gave up 0 bases and J gave up 1 base, with 4 bases separating them. There are 13 residues in the CDR3. Germline assignment: CDR1 KGHSH and CDR2 LQKENI. CDR3 DNA sequence: TGTGCCAGCTCACCACCGAATTCCTACGAGCAGTACTTC. The encoded protein is CASSPPNSYEQYF.